These T cell receptor beta chains were read from a single sample in a study of PD-1 blockade in classical Hodgkin lymphoma. Assay used: immunoSEQ multiplex PCR; TCRdb lists only in-frame clones, some missing. The sample has about 24,000 clones, around 63% seen once; the top ten hold 3% to 4%. The input for sequencing was peripheral blood mononuclear cells (PBMCs), taken at baseline. These receptors came from a human donor with classical Hodgkin lymphoma. CDR3s leave out the opening cysteine and the closing phenylalanine or tryptophan. The D gene is left open where the match is weak.

V gene,J gene,D gene,CDR3 protein
TRBV13,TRBJ2-7,.,ASSEEGSSYEQY
TRBV4-1,TRBJ1-2,.,ASSQESIGQYGYT
TRBV30,TRBJ1-4,.,ASQGTSEKLF
TRBV5-1,TRBJ1-1,.,ASSFLGLTDTEAF
TRBV27,TRBJ1-6,TRBD1,ASTAGTGRSPLH
TRBV11-2,TRBJ2-1,.,ASRGARDGHNEQF
TRBV18,TRBJ2-5,.,ASSPPGTTQETQY
TRBV6-5,TRBJ2-7,.,ASSYQPSYEQY
TRBV15,TRBJ1-1,.,ATTANKGHGAF
TRBV9,TRBJ2-1,.,ASSVAGASYNEQF
TRBV7-6,TRBJ1-5,.,ASSPDGNQPQH
TRBV4-1,TRBJ1-1,TRBD1,ASSQRTGGNTEAF
TRBV10-2,TRBJ2-3,TRBD1,ASSWTGSTDTQY
TRBV21-1,TRBJ1-2,.,ASSKAGPNYGYT
TRBV4-3,TRBJ2-5,.,ASSQVSGVWETQY
TRBV7-9,TRBJ1-2,.,ASPVKGGPYYGYT
TRBV4-2,TRBJ2-4,TRBD2,ASSQMASGVGDIQY
TRBV6-5,TRBJ2-7,TRBD1,ASSYSRGTGEY
TRBV6-1,TRBJ1-5,.,ASSTTGPPQH
TRBV7-9,TRBJ1-1,.,ASSLTVGAF
TRBV5-1,TRBJ1-1,.,ASSLYYGNTEAF
TRBV6-6,TRBJ2-1,TRBD2,ASTTGGGLDEQF
TRBV7-9,TRBJ2-7,TRBD2,ASSYLAGGSYEQY
TRBV5-6,TRBJ2-7,.,ASSRTWEQY
TRBV6-9,TRBJ2-7,.,ASSSIGSTYEQY
TRBV7-9,TRBJ1-5,.,ASSSRDGNQPQH
TRBV21-1,TRBJ2-5,.,ASSSPARIQETQY
TRBV5-1,TRBJ2-7,TRBD1,ASSWTTGGSYEQY
TRBV9,TRBJ1-6,TRBD1,ASSVGRQGDSPLH
TRBV2,TRBJ2-1,TRBD2,ASSEERGDNEQF
TRBV19,TRBJ2-1,.,ASSMAGYEQF
TRBV15,TRBJ2-7,TRBD1,ATSRDRGSSYEQY
TRBV7-9,TRBJ2-4,.,ASSPTPSTGRSNIQY
TRBV7-9,TRBJ1-2,.,ASSPPEGHNYGYT
TRBV21-1,TRBJ2-3,.,ASSRRLAGTRTDTQY
TRBV5-6,TRBJ1-5,.,ASSLGGFRGVPLSAQH
TRBV7-2,TRBJ2-1,.,ASSLPYNEQF